One and the same sample provided the 13 T cell receptor beta chains below, sequenced in a study of T-cell memory formation after mild COVID-19. TCRdb fed the 5' RACE reads into MiXCR, producing one record per CDR3 protein. Of under 650,000 distinct CDR3 sequences in the sample, 18% are singletons; the top ten hold about 12%. The sequenced sample consisted of PBMCs or a T cell subset sorted from them (not recorded which). Every receptor here comes from an adult woman who had mild COVID-19 (a few samples of this study predate the infection). Cell type and time point are not known.

The rearrangement joins TRBV12-3 or TRBV12-4 to TRBJ2-5, with D perhaps TRBD1 or TRBD2 (6 bases each). This CDR3 is 18 amino acids long. The V gene lost 2 bases and the J gene lost 9 bases, with 28 bases spanning the gap. The CDR3 here is CASSLRGSGFGVSKAQYF. As DNA, the CDR3 is TGTGCCAGCAGTTTAAGGGGGAGCGGGTTCGGTGTTTCGAAGGCCCAGTACTTC.

J is TRBJ2-2 and V is TRBV12-3 or TRBV12-4; 9 nucleotides match TRBD1. Trimming at V came to 1 base and at J to 7 bases, leaving 4 bases not matched to a gene. The length of the CDR3 is 15 residues. DNA for the CDR3: TGTGCCAGCAGTTTAGGGACAGGGGTCGGCGGGGAGCTGTTTTTT. It yields the protein CASSLGTGVGGELFF.

V gene TRBV7-6 combines with J gene TRBJ1-1; possibly TRBD1 for D (5 bases). The ends were cut back, 5 bases at V and 2 bases at J, with 9 bases in the middle. CDR1 is SGHVS and CDR2 is FNYEAQ in the germline V gene. The CDR3 sequence is 13 residues long. CDR3 nucleotide sequence: TGTGCCAGCAGCGGGGCCGGAAACACTGAAGCTTTCTTT. As protein: CASSGAGNTEAFF. The whole variable domain, remainder taken from reference TRBV7-6 and TRBJ1-1, is GAGVSQSPRYKVTKRGQDVALRCDPISGHVSLYWYRQALGQGPEFLTYFNYEAQQDKSGLPNDRFSAERPEGSISTLTIQRTEQRDSAMYRCASSGAGNTEAFFGQGTRLTVV.

This clonotype was seen once. V usage is TRBV12-3 or TRBV12-4 and J usage is TRBJ2-5; 13 bases agree with TRBD2. V shed 5 bases and J 5 bases; nucleotides not matched to a gene: 5. The CDR3 covers 15 residues. The CDR3 loop reads CASSTSGGGGETQYF. CDR3 DNA: TGTGCCAGCAGTACTAGCGGGGGGGGAGGGGAGACCCAGTACTTC.

The sample holds a few counts of this clonotype. The J gene is TRBJ2-7, the V gene TRBV4-2; no clear D. The germline gives CDR1 LGHNA, CDR2 YNFKEQ. Trimming cost V 0 bases and J 3 bases, with 15 bases left between them. The CDR3 extends over 16 amino acids. CDR3 DNA sequence: TGTGCCAGCAGCCAAGACCGCATCTCCTCTGTCTACGAGCAGTACTTC. Amino acid sequence: CASSQDRISSVYEQYF.

This clonotype has more than one count but fewer than ten. The rearrangement joins TRBV5-5 to TRBJ2-3, with TRBD1 matching over 9 bases. Germline trimming cut 1 base from V and 0 bases from J; bases unmatched to any gene: 6. Per germline, CDR1 SGHKS and CDR2 YYEKEE (reference sequence). The CDR3 is 17 residues long. This CDR3 is CASSLHRGPRSTDTQYF. CDR3 DNA: TGTGCCAGCAGCTTGCACAGGGGGCCCCGAAGCACAGATACGCAGTATTTT.

The chain couples TRBV7-2 to TRBJ1-1; D unresolved. Germline CDR1 SGHTA, CDR2 FQGNSA. The ends were cut back, 10 bases at V and 0 bases at J, with 12 bases in the middle. The CDR3 extends over 13 amino acids. CDR3 loop: CATDDGLNTEAFF. CDR3 bases: TGTGCCACCGATGACGGCTTGAACACTGAAGCTTTCTTT.

V and J are TRBV19 and TRBJ1-2; 7 nucleotides match TRBD1. Germline V gene sequence: CDR1 LNHDA, CDR2 SQIVND (reference sequence). CDR3 length: 12 amino acids. V trimming: 4 bases; J trimming: 7 bases; junction bases outside the gene matches: 3. The CDR3 here is CASSRTGLGYTF. CDR3 DNA sequence: TGTGCCAGTAGTAGGACAGGTCTTGGCTACACCTTC.

The chain has TRBV11-2 and TRBJ2-1, with 11 positions matching TRBD2. CDR1 SGHAT and CDR2 FQNNGV come from the germline V gene. The CDR3 is 15 residues long. Germline trimming cut 5 bases from V and 7 bases from J; bases unmatched to any gene: 7. Here the CDR3 reads CASSQLAGVGNEQFF. CDR3 nucleotide sequence: TGTGCCAGCAGCCAACTAGCGGGAGTCGGAAATGAGCAGTTCTTC. Filled out from reference TRBV11-2 and TRBJ2-1, the complete variable domain reads EAGVAQSPRYKIIEKRQSVAFWCNPISGHATLYWYQQILGQGPKLLIQFQNNGVVDDSQLPKDRFSAERLKGVDSTLKIQPAKLEDSAVYLCASSQLAGVGNEQFFGPGTRLTVL.

The chain links TRBV5-5 to TRBJ1-4; TRBD1 might be the D (6 bases). The germline V and J ends were trimmed by 7 bases and 10 bases, with 11 bases remaining between them. Germline V lookup: CDR1 SGHKS, CDR2 YYEKEE (reference sequence). The CDR3 extends over 11 amino acids. The CDR3 DNA reads as TGTGCCAGCGGCAGGGGAGGAAAACTGTTTTTT. This gives the protein CASGRGGKLFF. Full variable domain (rest looked up from reference TRBV5-5 and TRBJ1-4): DAGVTQSPTHLIKTRGQQVTLRCSPISGHKSVSWYQQVLGQGPQFIFQYYEKEERGRGNFPDRFSARQFPNYSSELNVNALLLGDSALYLCASGRGGKLFFGSGTQLSVL.

The V call is TRBV27, the J call TRBJ2-7; TRBD1 aligns across 10 bases. Trimming cost V 6 bases and J 7 bases; bases outside gene matches: 9. Germline V lookup: CDR1 MNHEY, CDR2 SMNVEV (reference sequence). This CDR3 is 14 amino acids long. The CDR3 bases are TGTGCCAGCAGCCCAGGGACAGGGGCCTTGGAGCAGTACTTC. Translation gives CASSPGTGALEQYF.

This clonotype was counted between two and nine times. The V and J genes are TRBV7-2 and TRBJ2-3; no clear D. This CDR3 is 14 amino acids long. The germline gives CDR1 SGHTA, CDR2 FQGNSA. Trimming removed 5 bases from V and 4 bases from J, with 13 bases in between. The CDR3 reads CASSLTSFADTQYF. The CDR3 DNA is TGTGCCAGCAGCCTGACGAGTTTCGCAGATACGCAGTATTTT.

V gene TRBV5-1 combines with J gene TRBJ2-1; TRBD2 agrees at 14 bases. V trimming: 3 bases; J trimming: 7 bases; junction bases outside the gene matches: 6. From germline, CDR1 is SGHRS and CDR2 YFSETQ. The CDR3 totals 16 residues. The CDR3 DNA sequence: TGCGCCAGCAGCTCCCCGGGACTAGCGGGGGTAAATGAGCAGTTCTTC. Translated: CASSSPGLAGVNEQFF.